This TCR beta chain was recorded in a study of vaccination effects on CD4 cells after COVID-19. Points on this clone: Its matching antigen is unknown.

V lost 1 base and J 10 bases, leaving 14 bases between the germline ends. The CDR3 is 14 residues long. The germline V gene has CDR1 KGHSH and CDR2 LQKENI. Within the ViraFEST assay, antigen-specific CD4+ T cells underwent expansion with viral peptide pools prior to sequencing. Culture proceeded for more than nine days, and CD4+ T cells were then isolated. Neither prior SARS-CoV-2 infection nor positive nucleocapsid antibodies were present in the vaccine recipients. Half-medium replacement with IL-2 medium occurred on days 3 and 7. Data came from immunoSEQ multiplex PCR; TCRdb stores just in-frame clones and leaves some out. Here the sample spans about 65,000 clones, 76% being singletons.

The starting material was CD4+ T cells from PBMCs cultured with HCoV-NL63 spike peptides, obtained before COVID-19 vaccination. This chain links TRBV18 with TRBJ2-1, with D perhaps TRBD2 (7 bases). The clonotype originates from a human donor who received a COVID-19 vaccine. CDR3 sequence (DNA): TGTGCCAGCTCACCACAAACCGGGGGGCCCGAGCAGTTCTTC. It yields the protein CASSPQTGGPEQFF. The complete variable domain, with remaining parts taken from reference TRBV18 and TRBJ2-1, reads NAGVMQNPRHLVRRRGQEARLRCSPMKGHSHVYWYRQLPEEGLKFMVYLQKENIIDESGMPKERFSAEFPKEGPSILRIQQVVRGDSAAYFCASSPQTGGPEQFFGPGTRLTVL.